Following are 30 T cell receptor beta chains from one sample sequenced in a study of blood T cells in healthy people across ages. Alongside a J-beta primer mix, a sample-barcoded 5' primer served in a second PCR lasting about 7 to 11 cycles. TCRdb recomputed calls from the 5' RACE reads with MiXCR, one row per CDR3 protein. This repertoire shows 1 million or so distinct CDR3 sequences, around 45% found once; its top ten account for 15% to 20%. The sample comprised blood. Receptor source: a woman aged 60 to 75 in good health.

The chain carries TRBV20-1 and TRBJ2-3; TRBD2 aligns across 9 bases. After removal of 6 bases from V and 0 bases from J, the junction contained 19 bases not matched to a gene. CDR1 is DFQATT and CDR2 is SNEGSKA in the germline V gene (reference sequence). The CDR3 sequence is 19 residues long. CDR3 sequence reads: CSARRPGGRARLSTDTQYF. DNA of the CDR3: TGCAGTGCGAGAAGGCCGGGCGGGAGGGCCCGACTAAGCACAGATACGCAGTATTTT.

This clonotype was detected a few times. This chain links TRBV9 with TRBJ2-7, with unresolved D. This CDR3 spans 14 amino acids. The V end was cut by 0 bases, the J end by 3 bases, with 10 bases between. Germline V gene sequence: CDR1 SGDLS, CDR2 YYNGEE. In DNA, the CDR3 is TGTGCCAGCAGCGTAGAAGAAGGGCTCTACGAGCAGTACTTC. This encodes CASSVEEGLYEQYF.

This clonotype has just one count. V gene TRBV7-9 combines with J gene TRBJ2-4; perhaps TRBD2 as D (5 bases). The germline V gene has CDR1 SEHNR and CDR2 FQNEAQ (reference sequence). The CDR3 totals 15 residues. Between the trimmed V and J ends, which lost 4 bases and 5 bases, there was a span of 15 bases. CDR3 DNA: TGTGCCAGCAGCTCCGAGGGCTCTAGCCAAAACATTCAGTACTTC. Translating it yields CASSSEGSSQNIQYF.

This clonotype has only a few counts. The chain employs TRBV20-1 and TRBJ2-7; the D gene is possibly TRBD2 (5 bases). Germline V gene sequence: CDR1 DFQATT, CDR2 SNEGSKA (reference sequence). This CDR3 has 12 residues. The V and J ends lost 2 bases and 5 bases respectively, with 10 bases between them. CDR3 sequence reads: CSARRGHNEQYF. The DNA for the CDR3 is TGCAGTGCTAGAAGAGGGCACAACGAGCAGTACTTC.

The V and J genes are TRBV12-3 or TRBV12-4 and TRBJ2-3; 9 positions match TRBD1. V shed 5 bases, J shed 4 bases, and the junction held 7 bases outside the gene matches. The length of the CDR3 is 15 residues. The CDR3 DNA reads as TGTGCCAGCAGTCGGGGACAGGGTTCGGCAGATACGCAGTATTTT. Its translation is CASSRGQGSADTQYF.

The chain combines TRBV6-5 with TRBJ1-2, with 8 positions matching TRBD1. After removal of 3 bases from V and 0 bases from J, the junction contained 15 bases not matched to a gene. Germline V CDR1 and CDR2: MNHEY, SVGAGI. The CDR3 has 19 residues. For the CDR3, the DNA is TGTGCCAGCAGTTATAAATCAGGGGGCTTGGTTGGTTCTAACTATGGCTACACCTTC. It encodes CASSYKSGGLVGSNYGYTF.

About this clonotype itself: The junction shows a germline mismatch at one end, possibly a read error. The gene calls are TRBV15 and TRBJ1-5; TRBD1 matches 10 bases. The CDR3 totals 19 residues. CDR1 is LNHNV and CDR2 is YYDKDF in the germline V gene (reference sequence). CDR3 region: CATSRGSGQGRNSNQPRHF. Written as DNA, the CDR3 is TGTGCCACCAGCAGAGGGTCGGGACAGGGGCGGAATAGCAATCAGCCCCGGCATTTT.

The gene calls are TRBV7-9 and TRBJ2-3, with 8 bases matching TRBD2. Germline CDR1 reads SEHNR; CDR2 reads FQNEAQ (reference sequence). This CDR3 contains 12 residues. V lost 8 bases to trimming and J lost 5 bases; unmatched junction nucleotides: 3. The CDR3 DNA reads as TGTGCCAGCGAGCGGGAGTTAGATACGCAGTATTTT. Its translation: CASERELDTQYF.

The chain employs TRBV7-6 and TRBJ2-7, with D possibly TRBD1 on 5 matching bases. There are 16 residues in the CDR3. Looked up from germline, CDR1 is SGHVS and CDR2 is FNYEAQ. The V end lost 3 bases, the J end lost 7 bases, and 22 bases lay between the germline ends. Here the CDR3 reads CASSFRGLAGPREQYF. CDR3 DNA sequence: TGTGCCAGCAGCTTCCGAGGTTTGGCAGGGCCACGAGAGCAGTACTTC.

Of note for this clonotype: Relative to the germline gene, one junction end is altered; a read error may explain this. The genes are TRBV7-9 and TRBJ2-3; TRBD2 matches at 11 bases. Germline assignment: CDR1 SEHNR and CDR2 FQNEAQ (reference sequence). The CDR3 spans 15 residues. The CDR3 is CASRTTSGSIDTQYF. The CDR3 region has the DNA TGTGCCAGCAGAACAACTAGCGGGAGCATAGATACGCAGTATTTT.

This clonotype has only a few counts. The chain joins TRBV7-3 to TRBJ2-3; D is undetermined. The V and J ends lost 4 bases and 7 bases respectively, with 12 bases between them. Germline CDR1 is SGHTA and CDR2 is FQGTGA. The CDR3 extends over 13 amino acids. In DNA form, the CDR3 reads TGTGCCAGCAGCTCGTACCCACACTATACGCAGTATTTT. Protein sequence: CASSSYPHYTQYF.

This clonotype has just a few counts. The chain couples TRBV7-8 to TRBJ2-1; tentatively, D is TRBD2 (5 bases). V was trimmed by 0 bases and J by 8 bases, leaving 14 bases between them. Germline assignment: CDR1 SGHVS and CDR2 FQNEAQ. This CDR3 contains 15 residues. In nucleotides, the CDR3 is TGTGCCAGCAGCTTAGCTGCCCGAGGGCCCCATGAGCAGTTCTTC. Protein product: CASSLAARGPHEQFF.

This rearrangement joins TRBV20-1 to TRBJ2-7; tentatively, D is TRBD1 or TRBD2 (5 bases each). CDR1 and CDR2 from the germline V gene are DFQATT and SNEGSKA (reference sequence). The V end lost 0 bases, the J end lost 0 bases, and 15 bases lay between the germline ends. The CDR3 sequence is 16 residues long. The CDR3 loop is CSARERGPQYSYEQYF. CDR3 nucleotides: TGCAGTGCTAGAGAGAGGGGCCCGCAATACTCCTACGAGCAGTACTTC.

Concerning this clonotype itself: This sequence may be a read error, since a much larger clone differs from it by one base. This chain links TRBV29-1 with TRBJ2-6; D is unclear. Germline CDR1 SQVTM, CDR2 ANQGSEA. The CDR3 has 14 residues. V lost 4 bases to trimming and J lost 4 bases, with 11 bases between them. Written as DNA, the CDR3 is TGCAGCGTTGTTGCGTTGGAAGGGGCCAACGTCCTGACTTTC. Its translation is CSVVALEGANVLTF.

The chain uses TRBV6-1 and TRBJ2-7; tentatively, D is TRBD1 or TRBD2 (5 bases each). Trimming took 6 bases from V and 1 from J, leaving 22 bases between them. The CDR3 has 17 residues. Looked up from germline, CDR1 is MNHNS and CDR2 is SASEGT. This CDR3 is CASRRGDRSIASYEQYF. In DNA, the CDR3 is TGTGCCAGCAGACGAGGGGATCGGAGTATTGCGTCCTACGAGCAGTACTTC.

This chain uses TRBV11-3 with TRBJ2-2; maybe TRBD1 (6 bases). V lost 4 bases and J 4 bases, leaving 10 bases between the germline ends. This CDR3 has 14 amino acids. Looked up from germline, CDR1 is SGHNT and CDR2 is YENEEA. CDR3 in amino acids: CASSSHRATGELFF. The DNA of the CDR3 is TGTGCCAGCAGCTCGCACAGGGCCACCGGGGAGCTGTTTTTT.

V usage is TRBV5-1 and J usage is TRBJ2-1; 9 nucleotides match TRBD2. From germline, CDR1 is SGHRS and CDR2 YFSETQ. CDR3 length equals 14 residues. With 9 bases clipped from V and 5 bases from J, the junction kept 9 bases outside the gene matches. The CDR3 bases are TGCGCCACTTCGCGGAGCGGGGGGAACAATGAGCAGTTCTTC. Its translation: CATSRSGGNNEQFF.

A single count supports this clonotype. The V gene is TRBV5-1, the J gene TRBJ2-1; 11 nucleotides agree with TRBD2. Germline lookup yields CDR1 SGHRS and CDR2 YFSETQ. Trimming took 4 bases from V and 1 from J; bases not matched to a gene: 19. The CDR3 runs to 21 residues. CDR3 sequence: CASSRANPGLAESPSYNEQFF. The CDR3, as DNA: TGCGCCAGCAGCCGAGCCAACCCGGGACTAGCGGAAAGTCCTTCCTACAATGAGCAGTTCTTC.

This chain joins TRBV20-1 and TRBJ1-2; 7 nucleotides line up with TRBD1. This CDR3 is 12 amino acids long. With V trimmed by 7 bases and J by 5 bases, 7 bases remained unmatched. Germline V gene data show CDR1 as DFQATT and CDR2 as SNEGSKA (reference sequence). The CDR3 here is CSGQGESYGYTF. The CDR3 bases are TGCAGTGGTCAGGGGGAATCATATGGCTACACCTTC.

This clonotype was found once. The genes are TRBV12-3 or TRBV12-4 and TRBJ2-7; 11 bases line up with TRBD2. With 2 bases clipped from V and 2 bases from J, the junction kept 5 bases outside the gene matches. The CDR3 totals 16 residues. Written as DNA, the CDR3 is TGTGCCAGCAGTTTACGACTAGCGGGATCTCCCTACGAGCAGTACTTC. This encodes CASSLRLAGSPYEQYF.

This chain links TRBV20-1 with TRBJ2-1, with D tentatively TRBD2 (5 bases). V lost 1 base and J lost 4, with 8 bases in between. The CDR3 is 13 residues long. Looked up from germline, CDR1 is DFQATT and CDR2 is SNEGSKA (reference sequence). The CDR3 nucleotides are TGCAGTGCTAGAGGGGGAGCTTACAATGAGCAGTTCTTC. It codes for CSARGGAYNEQFF.

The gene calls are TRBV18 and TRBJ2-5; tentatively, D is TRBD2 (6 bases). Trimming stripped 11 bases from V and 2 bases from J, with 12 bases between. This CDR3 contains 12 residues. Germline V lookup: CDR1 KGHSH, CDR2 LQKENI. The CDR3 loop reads CASEGSQETQYF. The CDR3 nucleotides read TGTGCCTCGGAGGGAAGTCAAGAGACCCAGTACTTC.

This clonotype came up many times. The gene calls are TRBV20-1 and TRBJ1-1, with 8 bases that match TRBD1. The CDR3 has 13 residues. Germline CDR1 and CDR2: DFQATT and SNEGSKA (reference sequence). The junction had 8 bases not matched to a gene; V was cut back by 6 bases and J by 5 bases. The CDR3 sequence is CSALAGGGTEAFF. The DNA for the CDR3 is TGCAGTGCCCTGGCAGGGGGCGGAACTGAAGCTTTCTTT.

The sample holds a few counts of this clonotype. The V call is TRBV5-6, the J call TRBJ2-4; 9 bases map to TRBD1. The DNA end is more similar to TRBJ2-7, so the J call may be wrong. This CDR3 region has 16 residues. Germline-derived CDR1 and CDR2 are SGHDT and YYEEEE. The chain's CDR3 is CASSMEQGAFLGEQYF. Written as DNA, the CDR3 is TGTGCCAGCAGCATGGAACAGGGGGCATTCTTGGGCGAGCAGTACTTC.

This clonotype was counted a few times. For the CDR3, the DNA is TGTGCCACCGGGGAGCGGGAGGCCAATGAGCAGTTCTTC. Amino acid sequence: CATGEREANEQFF. The chain uses TRBV10-3 and TRBJ2-1, with 9 nucleotides matching TRBD2. Germline values: CDR1 ENHRY, CDR2 SYGVKD. CDR3 size: 13 residues. V was clipped by 10 bases and J by 6 bases; unmatched bases: 7.

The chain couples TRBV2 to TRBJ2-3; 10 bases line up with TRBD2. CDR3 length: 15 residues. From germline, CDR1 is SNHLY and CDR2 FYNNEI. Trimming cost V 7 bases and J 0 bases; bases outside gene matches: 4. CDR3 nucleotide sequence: TGTGCCAGCATCGGACTAGCGGTTAGCACAGATACGCAGTATTTT. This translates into CASIGLAVSTDTQYF.

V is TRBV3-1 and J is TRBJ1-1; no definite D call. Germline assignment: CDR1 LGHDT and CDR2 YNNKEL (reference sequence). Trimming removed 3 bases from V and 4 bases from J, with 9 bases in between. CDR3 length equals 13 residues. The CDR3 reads CASSQWGSTEAFF. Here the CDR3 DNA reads TGTGCCAGCAGCCAGTGGGGTAGCACTGAAGCTTTCTTT.

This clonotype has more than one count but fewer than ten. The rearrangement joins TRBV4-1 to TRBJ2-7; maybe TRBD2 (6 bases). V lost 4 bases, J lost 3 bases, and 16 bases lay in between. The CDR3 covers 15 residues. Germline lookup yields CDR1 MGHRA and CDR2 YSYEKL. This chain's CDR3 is CASSPSGQANYEQYF. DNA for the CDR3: TGCGCCAGCAGCCCGAGCGGGCAGGCCAACTACGAGCAGTACTTC.

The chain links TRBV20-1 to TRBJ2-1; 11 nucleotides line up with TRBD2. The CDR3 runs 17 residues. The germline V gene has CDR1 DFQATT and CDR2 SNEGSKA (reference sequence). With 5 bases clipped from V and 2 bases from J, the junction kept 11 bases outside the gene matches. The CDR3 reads CSAPRTSGSLTYNEQFF. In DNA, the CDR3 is TGCAGTGCTCCCCGGACTAGCGGGTCACTGACCTACAATGAGCAGTTCTTC.

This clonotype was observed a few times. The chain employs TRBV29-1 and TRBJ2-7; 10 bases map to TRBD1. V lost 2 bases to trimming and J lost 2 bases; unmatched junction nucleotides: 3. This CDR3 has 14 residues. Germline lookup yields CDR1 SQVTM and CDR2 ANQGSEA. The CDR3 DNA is TGCAGCGTTGAAAGACAGGGGGCCGCCTACGAGCAGTACTTC. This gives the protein CSVERQGAAYEQYF.